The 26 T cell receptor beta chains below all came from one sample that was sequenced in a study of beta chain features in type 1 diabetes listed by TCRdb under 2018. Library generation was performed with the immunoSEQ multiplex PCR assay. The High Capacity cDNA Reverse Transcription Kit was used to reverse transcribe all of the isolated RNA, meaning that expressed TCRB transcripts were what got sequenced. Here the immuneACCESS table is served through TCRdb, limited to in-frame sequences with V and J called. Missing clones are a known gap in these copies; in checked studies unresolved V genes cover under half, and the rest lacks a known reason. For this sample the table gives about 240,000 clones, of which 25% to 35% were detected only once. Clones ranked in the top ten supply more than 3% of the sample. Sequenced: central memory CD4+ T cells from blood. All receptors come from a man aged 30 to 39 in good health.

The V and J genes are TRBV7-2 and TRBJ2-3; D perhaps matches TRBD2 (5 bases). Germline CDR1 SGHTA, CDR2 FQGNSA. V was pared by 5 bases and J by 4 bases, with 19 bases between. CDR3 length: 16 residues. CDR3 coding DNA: TGTGCCAGCAGCGGCCACGGAGCAATGGAGGCAGATACGCAGTATTTT. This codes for CASSGHGAMEADTQYF.

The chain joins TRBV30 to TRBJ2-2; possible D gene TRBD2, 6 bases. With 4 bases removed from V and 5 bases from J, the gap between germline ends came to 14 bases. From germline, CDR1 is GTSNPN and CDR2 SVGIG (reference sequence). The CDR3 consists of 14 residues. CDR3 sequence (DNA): TGTGCCTGGACCCGGGACGGGAGAACCGGGGAGCTGTTTTTT. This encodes CAWTRDGRTGELFF.

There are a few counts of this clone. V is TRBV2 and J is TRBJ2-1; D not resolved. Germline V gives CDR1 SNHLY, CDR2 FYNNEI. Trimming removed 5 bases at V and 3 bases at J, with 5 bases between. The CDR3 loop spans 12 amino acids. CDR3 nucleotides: TGTGCCAGCAGTTTCGGCTACAATGAGCAGTTCTTC. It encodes CASSFGYNEQFF.

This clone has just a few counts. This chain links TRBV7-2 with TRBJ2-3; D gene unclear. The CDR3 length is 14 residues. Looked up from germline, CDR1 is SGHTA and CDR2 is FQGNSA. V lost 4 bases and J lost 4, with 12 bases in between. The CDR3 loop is CASSWDVRSDTQYF. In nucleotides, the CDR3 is TGTGCCAGCAGCTGGGATGTGCGCTCAGATACGCAGTATTTT.

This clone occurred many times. CDR3: CAISESGTDTLANYGYTF. CDR3 coding DNA: TGTGCCATCAGTGAGTCGGGTACCGATACCCTAGCTAACTATGGCTACACCTTC. This rearrangement joins TRBV10-3 to TRBJ1-2, with unresolved D. CDR1 is ENHRY, CDR2 SYGVKD, per germline. The CDR3 is made up of 18 amino acids. Trimming took off 0 bases at V and 0 bases at J, with 17 bases between the two ends.

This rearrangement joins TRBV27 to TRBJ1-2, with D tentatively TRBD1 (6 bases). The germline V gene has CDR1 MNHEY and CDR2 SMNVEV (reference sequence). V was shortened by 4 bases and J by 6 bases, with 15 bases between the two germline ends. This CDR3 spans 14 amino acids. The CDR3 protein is CASSSLSAGDGYTF. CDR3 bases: TGTGCCAGCAGTTCCCTTTCCGCAGGGGATGGCTACACCTTC.

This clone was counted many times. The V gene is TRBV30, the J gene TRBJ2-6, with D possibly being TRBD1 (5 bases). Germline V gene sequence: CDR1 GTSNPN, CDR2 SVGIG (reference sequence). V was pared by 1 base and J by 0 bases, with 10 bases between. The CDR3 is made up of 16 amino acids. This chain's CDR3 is CAWSGQTASGANVLTF. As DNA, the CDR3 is TGTGCCTGGAGTGGCCAGACAGCCTCTGGGGCCAACGTCCTGACTTTC.

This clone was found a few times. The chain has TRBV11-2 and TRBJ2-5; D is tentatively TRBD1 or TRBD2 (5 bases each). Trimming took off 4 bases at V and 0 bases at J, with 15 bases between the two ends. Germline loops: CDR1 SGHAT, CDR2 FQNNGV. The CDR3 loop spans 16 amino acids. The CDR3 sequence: CASSWGAPGHQETQYF. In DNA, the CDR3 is TGTGCCAGCAGCTGGGGAGCTCCGGGGCACCAAGAGACCCAGTACTTC.

This CDR3 is CASSLAWGSSSYEQYF. The CDR3 DNA sequence: TGCGCCAGCAGCTTGGCTTGGGGCTCAAGCTCCTACGAGCAGTACTTC. The chain joins TRBV5-1 to TRBJ2-7, with D possibly being TRBD1 (5 bases). The CDR3 extends over 16 amino acids. V lost 0 bases and J 0 bases, leaving 13 bases between the germline ends. CDR1 SGHRS and CDR2 YFSETQ come from the germline V gene.

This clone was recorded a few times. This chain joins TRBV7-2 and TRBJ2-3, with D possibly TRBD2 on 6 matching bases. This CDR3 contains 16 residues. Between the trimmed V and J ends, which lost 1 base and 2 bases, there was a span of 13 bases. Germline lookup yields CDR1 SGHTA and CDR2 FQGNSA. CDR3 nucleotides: TGTGCCAGCAGCTTAGGGGGTCGGGGGTTCACAGATACGCAGTATTTT. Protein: CASSLGGRGFTDTQYF.

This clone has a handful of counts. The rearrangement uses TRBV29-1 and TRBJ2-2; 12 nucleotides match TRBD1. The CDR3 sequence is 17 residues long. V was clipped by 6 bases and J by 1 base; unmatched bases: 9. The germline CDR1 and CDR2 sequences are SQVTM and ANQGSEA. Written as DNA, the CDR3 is TGCAGCGTCTGGGACAGGGGGCGTCGGCGGAACACCGGGGAGCTGTTTTTT. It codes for CSVWDRGRRRNTGELFF.

The CDR3 reads CASKSHPEAVYEQYF. CDR3 in DNA: TGCGCCAGCAAGTCGCACCCGGAGGCCGTCTACGAGCAGTACTTC. The J gene is TRBJ2-7, the V gene TRBV5-1; maybe TRBD2 (5 bases). Germline loops: CDR1 SGHRS, CDR2 YFSETQ. Trimming removed 6 bases at V and 3 bases at J, with 19 bases between. This CDR3 has 15 residues.

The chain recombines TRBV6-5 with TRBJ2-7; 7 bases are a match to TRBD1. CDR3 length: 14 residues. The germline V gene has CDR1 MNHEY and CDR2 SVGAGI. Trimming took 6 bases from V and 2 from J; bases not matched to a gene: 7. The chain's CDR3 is CASSLDGQAYEQYF. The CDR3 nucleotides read TGTGCCAGCAGCCTTGACGGACAGGCCTACGAGCAGTACTTC.

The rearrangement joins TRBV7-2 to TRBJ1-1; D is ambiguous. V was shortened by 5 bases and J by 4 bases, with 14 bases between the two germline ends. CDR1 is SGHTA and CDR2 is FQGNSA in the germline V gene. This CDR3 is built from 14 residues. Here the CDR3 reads CASSASYTGTEAFF. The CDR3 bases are TGTGCCAGCAGCGCGAGCTACACGGGCACTGAAGCTTTCTTT.

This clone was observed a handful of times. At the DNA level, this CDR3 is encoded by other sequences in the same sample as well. In nucleotides, the CDR3 is TGTGCCAGCAGGCGGCTAACTTCGTACAATGAGCAGTTCTTC. It is translated as CASRRLTSYNEQFF. This chain connects TRBV27 to TRBJ2-1; D is uncertain. Germline values: CDR1 MNHEY, CDR2 SMNVEV (reference sequence). The V and J ends lost 6 bases and 4 bases respectively, with 13 bases between them. The CDR3 spans 14 residues.

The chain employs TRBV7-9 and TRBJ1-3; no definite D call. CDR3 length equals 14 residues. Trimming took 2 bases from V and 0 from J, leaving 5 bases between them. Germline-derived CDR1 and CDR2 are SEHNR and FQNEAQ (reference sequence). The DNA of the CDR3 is TGTGCCAGCAGCTTATTCAGCTCTGGAAACACCATATATTTT. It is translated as CASSLFSSGNTIYF.

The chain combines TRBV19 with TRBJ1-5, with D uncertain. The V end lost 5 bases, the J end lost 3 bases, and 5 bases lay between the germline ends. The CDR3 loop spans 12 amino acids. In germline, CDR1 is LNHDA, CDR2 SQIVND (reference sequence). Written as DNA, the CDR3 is TGTGCCAGTAGTTTGGTCAATCAGCCCCAGCATTTT. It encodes CASSLVNQPQHF.

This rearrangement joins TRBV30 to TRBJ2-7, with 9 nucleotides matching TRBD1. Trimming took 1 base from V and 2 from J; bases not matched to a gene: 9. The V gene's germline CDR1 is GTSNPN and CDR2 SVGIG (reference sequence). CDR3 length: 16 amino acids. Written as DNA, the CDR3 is TGTGCCTGGAGTGCTCCGGGACAGGGAGGTCCCTACGAGCAGTACTTC. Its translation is CAWSAPGQGGPYEQYF.

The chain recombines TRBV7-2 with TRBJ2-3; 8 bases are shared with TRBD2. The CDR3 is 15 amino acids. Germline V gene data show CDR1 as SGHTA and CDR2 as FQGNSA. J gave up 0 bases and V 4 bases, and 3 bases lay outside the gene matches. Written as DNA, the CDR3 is TGTGCCAGCAGCTCCAGCGGGGGCAGCACAGATACGCAGTATTTT. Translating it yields CASSSSGGSTDTQYF. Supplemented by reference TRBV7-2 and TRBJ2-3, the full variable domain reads GAGVSQSPSNKVTEKGKDVELRCDPISGHTALYWYRQSLGQGLEFLIYFQGNSAPDKSGLPSDRFSAERTGGSVSTLTIQRTQQEDSAVYLCASSSSGGSTDTQYFGPGTRLTVL.

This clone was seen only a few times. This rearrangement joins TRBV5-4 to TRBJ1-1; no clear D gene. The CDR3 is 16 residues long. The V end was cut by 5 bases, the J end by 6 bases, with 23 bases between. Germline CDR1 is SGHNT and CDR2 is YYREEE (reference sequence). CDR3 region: CASSPTLPGRSAEAFF. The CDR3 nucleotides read TGTGCCAGCAGTCCCACACTCCCCGGGAGGTCCGCTGAAGCTTTCTTT.

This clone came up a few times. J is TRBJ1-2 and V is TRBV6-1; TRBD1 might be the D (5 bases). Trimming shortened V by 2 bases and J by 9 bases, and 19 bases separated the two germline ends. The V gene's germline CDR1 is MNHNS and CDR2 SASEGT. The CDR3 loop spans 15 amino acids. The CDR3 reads CASSESRQGEISYTF. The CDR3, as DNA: TGTGCCAGCAGTGAATCCCGGCAGGGAGAGATAAGCTACACCTTC.

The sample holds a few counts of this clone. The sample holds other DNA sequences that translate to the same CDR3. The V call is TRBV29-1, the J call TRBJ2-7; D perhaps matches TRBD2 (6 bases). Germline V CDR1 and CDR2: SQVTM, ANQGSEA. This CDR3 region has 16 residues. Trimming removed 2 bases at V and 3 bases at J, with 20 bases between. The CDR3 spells CSVESPRAGRGYEQYF. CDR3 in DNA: TGCAGCGTTGAATCACCCCGGGCGGGGCGGGGCTACGAGCAGTACTTC.

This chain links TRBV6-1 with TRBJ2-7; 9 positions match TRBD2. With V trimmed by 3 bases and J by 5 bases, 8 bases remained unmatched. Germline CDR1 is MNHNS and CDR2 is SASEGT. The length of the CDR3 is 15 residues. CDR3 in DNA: TGTGCCAGCAGTGAGTCGATTAGCGGGAGAAACGAGCAGTACTTC. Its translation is CASSESISGRNEQYF.

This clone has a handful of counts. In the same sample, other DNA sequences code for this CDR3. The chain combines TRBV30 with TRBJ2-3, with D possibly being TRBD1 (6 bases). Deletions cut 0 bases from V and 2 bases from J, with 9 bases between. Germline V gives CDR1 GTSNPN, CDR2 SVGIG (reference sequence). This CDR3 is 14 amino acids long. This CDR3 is CAWSVGGATDTQYF. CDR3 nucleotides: TGTGCCTGGAGTGTAGGGGGAGCCACAGATACGCAGTATTTT.

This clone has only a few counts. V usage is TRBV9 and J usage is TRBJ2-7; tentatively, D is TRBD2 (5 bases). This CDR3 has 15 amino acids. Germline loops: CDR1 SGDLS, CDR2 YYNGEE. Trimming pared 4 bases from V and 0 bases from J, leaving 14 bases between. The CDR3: CASSPAATNSYEQYF. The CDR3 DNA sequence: TGTGCCAGCAGCCCGGCAGCGACTAACTCCTACGAGCAGTACTTC.

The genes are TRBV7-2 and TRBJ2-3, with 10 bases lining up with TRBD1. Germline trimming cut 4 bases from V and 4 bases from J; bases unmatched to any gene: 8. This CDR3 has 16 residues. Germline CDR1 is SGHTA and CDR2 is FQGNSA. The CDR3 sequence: CASSYGTGAKSDTQYF. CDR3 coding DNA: TGTGCCAGCAGCTACGGGACAGGGGCAAAATCAGATACGCAGTATTTT.